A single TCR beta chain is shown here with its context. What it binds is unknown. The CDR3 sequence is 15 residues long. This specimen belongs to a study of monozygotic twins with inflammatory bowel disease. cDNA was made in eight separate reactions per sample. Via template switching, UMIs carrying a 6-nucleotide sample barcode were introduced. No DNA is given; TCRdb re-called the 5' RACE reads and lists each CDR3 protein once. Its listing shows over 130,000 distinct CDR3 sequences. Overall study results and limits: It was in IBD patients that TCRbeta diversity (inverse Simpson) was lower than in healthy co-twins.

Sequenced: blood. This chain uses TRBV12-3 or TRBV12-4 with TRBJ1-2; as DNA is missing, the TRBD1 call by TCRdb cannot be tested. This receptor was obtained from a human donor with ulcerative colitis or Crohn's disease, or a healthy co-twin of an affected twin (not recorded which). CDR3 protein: CASSPQGTANYGYTF.